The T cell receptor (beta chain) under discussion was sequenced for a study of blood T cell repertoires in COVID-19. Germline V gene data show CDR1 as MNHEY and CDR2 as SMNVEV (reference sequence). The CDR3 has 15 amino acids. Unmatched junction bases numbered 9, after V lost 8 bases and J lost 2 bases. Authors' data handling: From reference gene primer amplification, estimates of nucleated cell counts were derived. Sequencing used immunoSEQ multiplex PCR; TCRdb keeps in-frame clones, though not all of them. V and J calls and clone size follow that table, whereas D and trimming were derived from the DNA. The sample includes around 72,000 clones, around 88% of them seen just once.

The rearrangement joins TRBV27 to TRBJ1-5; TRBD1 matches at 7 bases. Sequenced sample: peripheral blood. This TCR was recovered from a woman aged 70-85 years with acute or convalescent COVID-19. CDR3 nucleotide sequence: TGTGCCAGCCGTCCCGGGACAGTAGGCAATCAGCCCCAGCATTTT. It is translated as CASRPGTVGNQPQHF.